This T cell receptor (beta chain) was sequenced during a study of OX40 agonist ivuxolimab in advanced cancers. Across the study: Each patient was given ivuxolimab into a vein every 2 weeks, at 0.01 to 10 mg/kg. Anti-PD-1, anti-PD-L1 or anti-CTLA-4 therapy given earlier was allowed, and 40% had some.

J gave up 5 bases and V 0 bases, and 2 bases lay outside the gene matches. Germline CDR1 reads MRHNA; CDR2 reads SNTAGT. The CDR3 loop spans 16 amino acids. Whole-study findings and limits: Normalized T-cell clonal expansion was also low in a subset of nonresponders. Circulating CD4+ and CD8+ T cells showed clonal expansion by week 6 at 0.1 to 3.0 mg/kg.

On this clone itself: Antigen: not known.

TCRdb keeps only in-frame clones here, not all; method: immunoSEQ multiplex PCR. The table lists several thousand clones, over 60% of them singletons. The sample consisted of CD4+ or CD8+ T cells sorted from blood, taken in a trial of the OX40 agonist ivuxolimab. V gene TRBV6-4 combines with J gene TRBJ2-1, with 12 bases matching TRBD2. The origin of this receptor is an adult with an advanced solid tumor such as melanoma, head and neck, liver or kidney cancer. The CDR3 loop reads CASSDSPSGRDNEQFF. The CDR3 DNA is TGTGCCAGCAGTGACTCCCCTAGCGGGAGGGACAATGAGCAGTTCTTC.